This T cell receptor beta chain is drawn from a study of T-cell reconstitution after alpha-beta-depleted transplantation in children. Preparing the TCRbeta library involved the use of unique molecular identifiers. TCRdb independently ran MiXCR on the PCR reads; one entry per CDR3 protein. The data hold 580,000 or so distinct CDR3 sequences, with more than 20% observed a single time. In regard to this clonotype: Its target is not known.

General study points: As was reported, about two months after transplant, alpha-beta T cells came from several hundred expanded graft clones. Surviving recipient cells, namely T cells and thymic progenitors, were the source of high day-60 TCRbeta diversity in some patients. T-cell counts and diversity at one year post-transplant came mainly from newly produced T cells.

The clonotype comes from a boy under three years old who had a stem cell transplant for acute myeloid leukemia, so the T cells may come from the graft donor. The sequences come from PBMCs, mostly from graft donor cells, collected 360 days after TCRalphabeta/CD19-depleted stem cell transplant.

CDR3 residues: CASSQRQGGSTDTQYF. CDR3 sequence (DNA): TGTGCCAGCAGCCAACGACAGGGGGGGAGCACAGATACGCAGTATTTT. The chain is built from TRBV7-9 and TRBJ2-3, with 9 bases lining up with TRBD1. CDR1 and CDR2 (germline): SEHNR, FQNEAQ (reference sequence). V lost 5 bases and J lost 0; bases outside the gene matches: 6. This CDR3 spans 16 amino acids.